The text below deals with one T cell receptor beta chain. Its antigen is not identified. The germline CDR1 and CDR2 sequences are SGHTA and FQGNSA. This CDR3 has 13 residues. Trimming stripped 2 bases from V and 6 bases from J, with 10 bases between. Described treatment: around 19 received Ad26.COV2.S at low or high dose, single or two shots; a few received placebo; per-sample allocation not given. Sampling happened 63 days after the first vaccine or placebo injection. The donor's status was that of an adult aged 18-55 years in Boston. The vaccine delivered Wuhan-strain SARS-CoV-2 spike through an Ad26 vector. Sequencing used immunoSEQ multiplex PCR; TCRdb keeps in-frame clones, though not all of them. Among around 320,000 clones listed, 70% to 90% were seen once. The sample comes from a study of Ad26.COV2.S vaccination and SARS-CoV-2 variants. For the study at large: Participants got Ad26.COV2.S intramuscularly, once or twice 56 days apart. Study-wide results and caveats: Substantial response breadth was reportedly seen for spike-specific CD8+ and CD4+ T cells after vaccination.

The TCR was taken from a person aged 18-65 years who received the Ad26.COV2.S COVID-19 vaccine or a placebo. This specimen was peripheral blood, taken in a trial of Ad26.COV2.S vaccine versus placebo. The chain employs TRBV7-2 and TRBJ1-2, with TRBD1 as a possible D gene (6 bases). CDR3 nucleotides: TGTGCCAGCAGCTTAAGTGGGGGGCATGGCTACACCTTC. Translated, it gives CASSLSGGHGYTF. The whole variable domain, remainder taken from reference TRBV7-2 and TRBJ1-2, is GAGVSQSPSNKVTEKGKDVELRCDPISGHTALYWYRQSLGQGLEFLIYFQGNSAPDKSGLPSDRFSAERTGGSVSTLTIQRTQQEDSAVYLCASSLSGGHGYTFGSGTRLTVV.